Below, one T cell receptor beta chain is given with its context. Trimming took 6 bases from V and 0 from J, leaving 8 bases between them. The length of the CDR3 is 13 residues. Per the germline V gene, CDR1 is MNHEY and CDR2 is SMNVEV (reference sequence). This sample is drawn from a study of blood T cell repertoires in COVID-19. Assay: immunoSEQ multiplex PCR; the TCRdb copy retains only in-frame clones and omits some. The sample consists of around 35,000 clones, roughly 80% of them appearing once. V gene TRBV27 combines with J gene TRBJ1-1; D call uncertain. The TCR comes from a man aged 70 or older with COVID-19, enrolled during active disease. The specimen sequenced was peripheral blood. In DNA, the CDR3 is TGTGCCAGCAGGGTTACTATGAACACTGAAGCTTTCTTT. Protein sequence: CASRVTMNTEAFF.